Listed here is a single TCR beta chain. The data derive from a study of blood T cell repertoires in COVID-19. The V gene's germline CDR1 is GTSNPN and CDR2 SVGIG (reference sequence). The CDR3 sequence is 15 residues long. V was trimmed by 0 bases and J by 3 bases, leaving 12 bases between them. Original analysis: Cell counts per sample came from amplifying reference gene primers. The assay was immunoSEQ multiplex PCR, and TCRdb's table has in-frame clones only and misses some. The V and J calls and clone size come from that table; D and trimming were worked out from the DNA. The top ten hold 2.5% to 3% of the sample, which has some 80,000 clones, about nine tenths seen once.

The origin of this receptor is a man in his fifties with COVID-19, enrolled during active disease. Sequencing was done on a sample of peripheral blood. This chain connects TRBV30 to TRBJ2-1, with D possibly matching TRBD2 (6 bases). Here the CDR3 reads CAWSVGGMNYNEQFF. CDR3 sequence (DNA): TGTGCCTGGAGTGTAGGAGGGATGAACTACAATGAGCAGTTCTTC.